This T cell receptor (beta chain) is from a study of blood T cells in healthy people across ages (dated by TCRdb to between 2015 and 2016). With respect to the entire study: In model experiments, roughly one uniquely barcoded TCR beta cDNA molecule per two T cells was captured by template switching. Age-related changes in TCR beta repertoire diversity were measured in the study by deep sequencing normalized with unique cDNA molecular identifiers. Donors were grouped into four age groups: young (average roughly 16 years), middle-aged (around 39), aged (roughly 62) and long-lived (approximately 81). To avoid experimental bias, donors of different ages were randomly spread across the sequencing lanes. For two donors (one aged 18 to 29 and one aged 80 or older), the study analyzed two additional independent replicas of 1 million unique cDNA reads from the same blood draw.

The paper as a whole reports these results and caveats: Observed TCR beta diversity correlated strongly with the percentage of naive T cells measured by flow cytometry. Bulk unsorted PBMC profiling prevented conclusive comparison of naive and antigen-experienced compartments. The CMV infection status of donors was not known, potentially confounding age-related changes in expanded clonotypes. Compared with the aged group, more naive CD4+ T cells, fewer expanded clones and increased TCR diversity were shown by the long-lived group, suggesting age selection. Estimates of total diversity from one million sequenced T cells were regarded as lower bounds and underestimates. Observed TCR beta diversity per million T cells fell roughly linearly with age, and a significant reduction was already apparent by age approximately 40.

Donors were 35 to 40 systemically healthy Caucasian individuals from Russia aged 6 to 90 years. Around 10 milliliters of peripheral blood were collected from each donor into EDTA-treated Vacutainer tubes. Ficoll-Paque density-gradient centrifugation was used to isolate PBMCs, with at least 7 million per sample. Total RNA was extracted from PBMCs with Trizol reagent, with at least 5 micrograms obtained per sample. Naive CD45RAhigh/CD27high T cell percentages were measured by flow cytometry on a PBMC aliquot from every donor. The library relied on 5' RACE. Instrument used: Illumina HiSeq 2500. A second PCR of roughly 7 to 12 cycles was run with a J-beta primer mix and a sample-barcoded 5' primer. A template-switch 5' adaptor carrying 12 random nucleotides introduced a unique molecular identifier onto each TCR beta cDNA molecule. Each sample yielded at least 3 million CDR3-containing paired-end reads. The Mint cDNA synthesis kit, primed by a TRBC-specific oligonucleotide, was used to synthesize first-strand cDNA from all RNA. All cDNA was treated with uracil-DNA glycosylase and then went through a first 18-cycle PCR with the universal primers M1SS and BC2_uni_R. Under the source paper's analysis protocol: Each sample was normalized by randomly selecting 1 million high-quality reads, each carrying a distinct molecular identifier. Reads sharing molecular identifiers were discarded rather than binned into consensus sequences. CDR3 identification, clonotype clustering and error correction used MiTCR with a Q25 quality threshold and the strictest error-elimination algorithm. A nonparametric unseen species model with Euler transformation was used to estimate lower-bound total TCR beta diversity. TCRdb took the public reads, trimmed them with fastp at Q25, ran MiXCR for clone calling and kept in-frame beta chains. CDR3 protein duplicates are merged, each entry listing the most common genes and DNA. The V and J calls shown here were made by TCRdb, not taken from the authors' results. Within this sample are approximately 850,000 distinct CDR3 sequences, with roughly 44% of them counted one time only. Of the sample, approximately 19% falls within the top ten clones.

At the junction V is shortened by 6 bases and J by 7 bases; bases outside the gene matches: 12. CDR1 is given as LGHDT and CDR2 as YNNKEL, both from the germline V gene (reference sequence). From its cysteine to its phenylalanine, the CDR3 spans 16 amino acids. Just the 48-base CDR3 DNA is kept, in frame starting at base 1. This clonotype was seen a handful of times. Its antigen specificity is not known. No much larger clone exists at a distance of one base, and base qualities are not known. This TCR was recovered from a man aged 55 to 70 in good health. The sequence is built from TRBV3-1 and TRBJ2-3; 11 middle bases align to TRBD1. The material sequenced was blood. The CDR3 in this case is CASRPPADRGQNTQYF. The DNA sequence is as follows: TGTGCCAGCAGACCCCCGGCGGACAGGGGGCAAAATACGCAGTATTTT.